The rows below give T cell receptor beta chains drawn from one sample of a study of T cell changes during pregnancy in multiple sclerosis. The method was immunoSEQ multiplex PCR; TCRdb's version includes in-frame clones alone and lacks a portion of them. The sample consists of fewer than 55,000 clones, more than 70% of them appearing once. Source: CD8+ T cells from peripheral blood mononuclear cells, taken after pregnancy. Receptor source: a female donor in good health, enrolled as a control in a pregnancy study. Both conserved end residues are part of each CDR3. Each record gives: J gene, D gene, clone size, V gene, CDR3 protein, CDR3 DNA. The D gene is left open where the match is weak. Clone size is stated in some rows and not others, as once, few, many or a class when expanded.

j_gene: TRBJ1-5; d_gene: .; abundance: .; v_gene: TRBV19; CDR3aa: CASSIGGARPQHF; CDR3nt: TGTGCCAGTAGTATCGGGGGGGCAAGGCCCCAGCATTTT
j_gene: TRBJ1-4; d_gene: TRBD1; abundance: .; v_gene: TRBV5-6; CDR3aa: CASSFGTGAREKLFF; CDR3nt: TGTGCCAGCAGCTTCGGAACAGGGGCGAGGGAAAAACTGTTTTTT
j_gene: TRBJ2-1; d_gene: TRBD1; abundance: .; v_gene: TRBV27; CDR3aa: CASSLTGANEQFF; CDR3nt: TGTGCCAGCAGCTTGACAGGGGCCAATGAGCAGTTCTTC
j_gene: TRBJ2-3; d_gene: TRBD2; abundance: once; v_gene: TRBV11-2; CDR3aa: CASSLDWLAGGNLLADTQYF; CDR3nt: TGTGCCAGCAGCTTAGATTGGTTGGCGGGGGGGAATCTTCTCGCAGATACGCAGTATTTT
j_gene: TRBJ1-5; d_gene: TRBD1; abundance: .; v_gene: TRBV10-3; CDR3aa: CAISELPGQGFSSNQPQHF; CDR3nt: TGTGCCATCAGTGAATTACCGGGACAGGGTTTCTCTAGCAATCAGCCCCAGCATTTT
j_gene: TRBJ2-7; d_gene: .; abundance: .; v_gene: TRBV7-9; CDR3aa: CASSPRDKTYEQYF; CDR3nt: TGTGCCAGCAGCCCGAGGGACAAGACCTACGAGCAGTACTTC
j_gene: TRBJ2-7; d_gene: .; abundance: .; v_gene: TRBV19; CDR3aa: CASRLPARRFSYEQYF; CDR3nt: TGTGCCAGTAGATTGCCCGCCCGGAGGTTCTCCTACGAGCAGTACTTC
j_gene: TRBJ1-6; d_gene: .; abundance: .; v_gene: TRBV4-1; CDR3aa: CASSQEGPGQQLWSPLHF; CDR3nt: TGCGCCAGCAGCCAAGAGGGACCGGGACAACAACTTTGGTCACCCCTCCACTTT
j_gene: TRBJ2-7; d_gene: .; abundance: .; v_gene: TRBV7-9; CDR3aa: CASSSTRGTTPLCEQYF; CDR3nt: TGTGCCAGCAGCTCAACTAGGGGGACTACTCCCCTATGCGAGCAGTACTTC
j_gene: TRBJ2-7; d_gene: TRBD2; abundance: few; v_gene: TRBV4-1; CDR3aa: CASSPRSGAYEQYF; CDR3nt: TGCGCCAGCAGTCCCCGGAGCGGGGCTTACGAGCAGTACTTC
j_gene: TRBJ1-2; d_gene: TRBD1; abundance: .; v_gene: TRBV7-2; CDR3aa: CASSFYYRDRGDYGYTF; CDR3nt: TGTGCCAGCAGCTTTTACTACCGGGACAGGGGGGATTATGGCTACACCTTC
j_gene: TRBJ2-1; d_gene: .; abundance: .; v_gene: TRBV4-3; CDR3aa: CASSQVMARDNEQFF; CDR3nt: TGCGCCAGCAGCCAAGTCATGGCCCGGGACAATGAGCAGTTCTTC
j_gene: TRBJ1-1; d_gene: .; abundance: once; v_gene: TRBV4-2; CDR3aa: CASSQDTPTGKAFF; CDR3nt: TGTGCCAGCAGCCAAGACACACCTACGGGTAAAGCTTTCTTT
j_gene: TRBJ1-1; d_gene: .; abundance: .; v_gene: TRBV4-2; CDR3aa: CASSQGESRLTEAFF; CDR3nt: TGTGCCAGCAGCCAAGGGGAGTCAAGGCTCACTGAAGCTTTCTTT
j_gene: TRBJ1-6; d_gene: TRBD1; abundance: .; v_gene: TRBV5-6; CDR3aa: CASSLILTGVFSPLHF; CDR3nt: TGTGCCAGCAGCTTAATATTGACAGGGGTCTTTTCACCCCTCCACTTT
j_gene: TRBJ1-4; d_gene: .; abundance: medium-sized; v_gene: TRBV19; CDR3aa: CASSPPRYNEKLFF; CDR3nt: TGTGCCAGTAGTCCCCCCCGGTATAATGAAAAACTGTTTTTT